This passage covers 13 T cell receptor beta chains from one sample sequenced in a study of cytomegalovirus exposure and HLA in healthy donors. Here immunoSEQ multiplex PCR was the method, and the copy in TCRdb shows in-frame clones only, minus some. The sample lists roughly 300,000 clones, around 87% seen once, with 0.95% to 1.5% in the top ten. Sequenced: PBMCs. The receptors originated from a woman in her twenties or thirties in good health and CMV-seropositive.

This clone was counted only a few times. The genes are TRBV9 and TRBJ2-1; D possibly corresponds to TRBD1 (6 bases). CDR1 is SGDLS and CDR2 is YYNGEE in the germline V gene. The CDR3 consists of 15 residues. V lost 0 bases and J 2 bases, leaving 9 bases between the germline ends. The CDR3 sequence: CASSVAGDPYNEQFF. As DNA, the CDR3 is TGTGCCAGCAGCGTAGCAGGGGACCCCTACAATGAGCAGTTCTTC.

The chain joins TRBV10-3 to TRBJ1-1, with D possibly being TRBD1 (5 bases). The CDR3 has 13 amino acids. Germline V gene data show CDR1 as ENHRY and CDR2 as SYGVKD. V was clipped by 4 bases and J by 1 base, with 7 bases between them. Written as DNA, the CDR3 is TGTGCCATCAGTGCAAGGGGGAACACTGAAGCTTTCTTT. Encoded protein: CAISARGNTEAFF.

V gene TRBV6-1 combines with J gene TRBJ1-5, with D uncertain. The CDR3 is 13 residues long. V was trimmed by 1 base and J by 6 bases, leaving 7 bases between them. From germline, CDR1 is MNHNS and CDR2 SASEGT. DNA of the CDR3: TGTGCCAGCAGTGAAGTTATGGGTCAGCCCCAGCATTTT. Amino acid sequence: CASSEVMGQPQHF.

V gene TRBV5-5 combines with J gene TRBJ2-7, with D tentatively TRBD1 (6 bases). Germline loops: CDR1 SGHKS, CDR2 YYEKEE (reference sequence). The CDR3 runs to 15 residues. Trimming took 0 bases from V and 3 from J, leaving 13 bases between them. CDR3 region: CASSLVAGQLYEQYF. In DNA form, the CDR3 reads TGTGCCAGCAGCTTGGTAGCTGGACAGCTCTACGAGCAGTACTTC. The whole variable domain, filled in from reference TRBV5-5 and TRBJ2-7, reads DAGVTQSPTHLIKTRGQQVTLRCSPISGHKSVSWYQQVLGQGPQFIFQYYEKEERGRGNFPDRFSARQFPNYSSELNVNALLLGDSALYLCASSLVAGQLYEQYFGPGTRLTVT.

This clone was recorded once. The CDR3 DNA follows: TGCAGCGTTTTATCCCACATCGGGGAGACCCAGTACTTC. This codes for CSVLSHIGETQYF. This chain connects TRBV29-1 to TRBJ2-5; D is uncertain. The length of the CDR3 is 13 residues. Germline V gives CDR1 SQVTM, CDR2 ANQGSEA. V was clipped by 5 bases and J by 5 bases, with 15 bases between them.

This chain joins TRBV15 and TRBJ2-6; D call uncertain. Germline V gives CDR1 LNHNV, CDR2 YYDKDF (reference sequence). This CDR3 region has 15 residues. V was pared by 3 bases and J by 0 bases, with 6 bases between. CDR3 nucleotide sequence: TGTGCCACCAGCAGCTCGAACTCTGGGGCCAACGTCCTGACTTTC. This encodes CATSSSNSGANVLTF.

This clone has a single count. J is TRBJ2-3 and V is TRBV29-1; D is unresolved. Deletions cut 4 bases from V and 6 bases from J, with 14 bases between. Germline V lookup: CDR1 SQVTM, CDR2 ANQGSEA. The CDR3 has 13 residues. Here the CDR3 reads CSVGFGLSDTQYF. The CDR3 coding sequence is TGCAGCGTTGGTTTTGGGCTTTCGGATACGCAGTATTTT.

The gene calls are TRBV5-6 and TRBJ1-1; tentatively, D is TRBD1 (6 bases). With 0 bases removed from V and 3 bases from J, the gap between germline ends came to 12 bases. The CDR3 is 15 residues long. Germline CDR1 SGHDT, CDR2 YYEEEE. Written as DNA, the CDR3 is TGTGCCAGCAGCTTGGCCGGACAGTTGGACACTGAAGCTTTCTTT. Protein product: CASSLAGQLDTEAFF.

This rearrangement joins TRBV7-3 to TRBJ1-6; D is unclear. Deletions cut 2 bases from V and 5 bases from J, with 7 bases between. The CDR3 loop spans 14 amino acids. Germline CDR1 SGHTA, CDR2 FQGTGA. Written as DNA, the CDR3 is TGTGCCAGCAGCTTATACAGAAATAATTCACCCCTCCACTTT. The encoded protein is CASSLYRNNSPLHF.

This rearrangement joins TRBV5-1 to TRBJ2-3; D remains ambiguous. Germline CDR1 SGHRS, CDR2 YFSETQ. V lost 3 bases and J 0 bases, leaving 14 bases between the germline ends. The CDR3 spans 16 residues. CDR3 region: CASSWERLYSTDTQYF. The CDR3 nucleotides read TGCGCCAGCAGCTGGGAACGACTGTACAGCACAGATACGCAGTATTTT.

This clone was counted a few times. DNA for the CDR3: TGTGCCAGCAGCTTGAATAGCGGGCGGACATACGAGCAGTACTTC. Its protein is CASSLNSGRTYEQYF. The chain joins TRBV7-6 to TRBJ2-7; TRBD2 matches 7 bases. Trimming removed 3 bases from V and 4 bases from J; junction bases left unmatched: 9. The germline gives CDR1 SGHVS, CDR2 FNYEAQ. This CDR3 region has 15 residues. Variable domain in full (rest from reference TRBV7-6 and TRBJ2-7): GAGVSQSPRYKVTKRGQDVALRCDPISGHVSLYWYRQALGQGPEFLTYFNYEAQQDKSGLPNDRFSAERPEGSISTLTIQRTEQRDSAMYRCASSLNSGRTYEQYFGPGTRLTVT.

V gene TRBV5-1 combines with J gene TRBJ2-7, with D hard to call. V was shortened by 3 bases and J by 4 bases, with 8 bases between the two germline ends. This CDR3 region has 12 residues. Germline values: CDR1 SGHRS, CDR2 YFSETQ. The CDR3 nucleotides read TGCGCCAGCAGCTCGGACGCTTACGAGCAGTACTTC. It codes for CASSSDAYEQYF.

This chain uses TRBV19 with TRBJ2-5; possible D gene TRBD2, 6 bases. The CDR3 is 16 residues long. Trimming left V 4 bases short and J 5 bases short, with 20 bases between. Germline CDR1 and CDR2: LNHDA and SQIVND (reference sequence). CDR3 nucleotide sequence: TGTGCCAGTAGTAGCCTCTTTGGAATGAGCGGGGAGACCCAGTACTTC. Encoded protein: CASSSLFGMSGETQYF.